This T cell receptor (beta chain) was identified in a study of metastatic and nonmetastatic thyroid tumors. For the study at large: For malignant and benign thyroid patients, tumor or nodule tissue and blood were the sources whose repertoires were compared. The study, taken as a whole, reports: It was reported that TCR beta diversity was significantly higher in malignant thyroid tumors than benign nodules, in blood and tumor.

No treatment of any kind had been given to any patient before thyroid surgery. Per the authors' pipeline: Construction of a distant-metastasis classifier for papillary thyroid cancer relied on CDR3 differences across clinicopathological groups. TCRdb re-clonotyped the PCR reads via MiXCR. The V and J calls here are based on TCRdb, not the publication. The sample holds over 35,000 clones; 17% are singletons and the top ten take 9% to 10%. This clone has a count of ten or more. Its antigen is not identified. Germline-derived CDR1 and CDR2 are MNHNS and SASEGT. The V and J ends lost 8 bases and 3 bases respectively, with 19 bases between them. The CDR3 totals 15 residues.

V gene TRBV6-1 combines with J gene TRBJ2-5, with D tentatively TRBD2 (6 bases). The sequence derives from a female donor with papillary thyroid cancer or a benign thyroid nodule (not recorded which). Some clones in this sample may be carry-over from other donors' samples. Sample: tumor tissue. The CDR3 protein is CASRGIGASKETQYF. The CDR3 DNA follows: TGTGCCAGCCGGGGGATCGGGGCTAGTAAAGAGACCCAGTACTTC.